This T cell receptor beta chain was retrieved from a study of cytomegalovirus exposure and HLA in healthy donors (dated by TCRdb to about 2017). For the study in its entirety: An earlier analysis of approximately 600 of the donors reported 250 to 350 Gb of sequence data and 117 million unique TCR beta sequences from roughly 200 million T cells. Donor age, sex, ethnicity and CMV serostatus were compiled together with the repertoire data. On average, roughly 250,000 unique TCR beta nucleotide sequences were sequenced per donor among about 400 genotyped donors of the cohort, with roughly a sixth of those sequences being non-productive. Genome-wide SNP genotypes for about 55% of the roughly 670 donors were used in a later genetic analysis, which treated that subset as a discovery cohort. The study combined high-throughput TCR immunosequencing, statistical association of individual TCRs with disease status, and machine learning to predict cytomegalovirus infection status. An early release that covered some 640 HLA-typed donors contained around 300 gigabases of sequencing data and tens of millions of unique TCR sequences. Besides the first cohort of 500 to 700 subjects, a separate validation cohort made up of 90 to 150 different subjects was used. Typing coverage varied by locus: roughly 620-640 donors for A, B, C, DRB1 and DQB1; more than 500 for DQA1; over 600 for DPA1; roughly 470 for DPB1. Rather than drawing on any new phenotypic data, the later analysis identified candidate immune exposures from TCR beta sequences and the way those sequences occurred across donors. To study patterns of TCR occurrence, a later analysis re-analyzed previously published TCR beta repertoires from 600 to 750 donors and added high-resolution HLA genotyping. Four to six DR-DQ haplotypes were handled as single units for association and clustering, since linkage in the cohort was strong. To decide whether each TCR beta V gene segment behaved as functional or pseudogenic, an earlier analysis of some 600 of the donors relied on high-throughput TCR beta sequencing. The study aimed to test whether signatures of past pathogen exposure could be identified by cataloging public T cell receptors. Among the roughly 400 genotyped donors, 81% belonged to the genetic ancestry cluster associated with self-reported Caucasian donors. Class I and class II HLA loci were covered by the typing at four-digit resolution. The study profiled the T cell repertoires of 666 subjects by immunosequencing and related them to cytomegalovirus serostatus. All discovery cohort repertoires had been generated on a single sequencing platform.

Library preparation was by the immunoSEQ multiplex PCR assay. A mixture of 60 forward primers for TCR Vbeta segments and 13 reverse primers for TCR Jbeta segments was used in the multiplex PCR. Amplification of the CDR3 region of rearranged TCR beta genes was performed with a multiplex PCR assay on genomic DNA. The Illumina HiSeq System was used to sequence the amplified TCR beta libraries as 87-base-pair reads. In the paper's pipeline: A later analysis tallied some 79 million unique TCR beta chains across the 660 or so repertoires, and around 10 million of those chains were shared by two or more donors. To remove PCR and sequencing errors, raw reads were error-corrected and collapsed into unique sequences using a nearest-neighbor algorithm that merged closely related sequences. V, D and J gene segments were assigned by aligning CDR3 sequences to IMGT reference sequences. For a sequence to be retained, a match of at least six nucleotides to both a V gene segment and a J gene segment was required. A rearrangement was called productive if the CDR3 had no stop codons and remained in frame with V and J, and every other rearrangement was called non-productive. CDR3 was defined according to IMGT convention as the region running from the second conserved V-encoded cysteine to the conserved J-encoded phenylalanine. Sequences without an unambiguous match to a single V gene segment were excluded from the earlier analysis of a few hundred of the donors. An earlier analysis of 500 to 700 of the donors classified V segments as functional when productive rearrangements were above 56.7% and as segregating when the standard deviation between donors was above 5%. A statistical classification framework was developed to diagnose cytomegalovirus status using the catalog of TCR beta chain sequences. A later analysis assigned V and J genes by comparing TCR nucleotide sequences with IMGT/GENE-DB human TR gene sequences. Using the TCRdist pipeline, a later analysis assigned CDR3 sequences along with most-parsimonious VDJ recombination scenarios. In a later analysis, each TCR beta chain was defined by its CDR3 amino acid sequence together with its V-gene family, and reads lacking a unique V-gene family were excluded. In a later analysis, 450 to 600 highly shared, low-generation-probability nucleotide sequences were removed to address suspected cross-contamination and a sequencing artifact. A later analysis calculated a clonal expansion index for each public chain from normalized within-repertoire ranks of inferred template counts. A later analysis computed generation probabilities with a VDJ recombination model fitted to out-of-frame rearrangements, and checked the results against IGoR. Hypergeometric tests were used in a later analysis to score TCR-TCR, TCR-HLA and TCR-CMV co-occurrence, with a repertoire-size bias correction applied to the TCR pairs. False discovery rates were estimated in a later analysis by permuting HLA or CMV assignments 20 times. A later analysis grouped co-occurring TCRs with DBSCAN, adding TCRdist sequence similarity when clustering within HLA-allele-positive subsets. Co-occurrence clustering excluded repertoires with fewer than 30,000 or more than 120,000 public chains, plus five with anomalous nucleotide sharing. TCRdb provides this immuneACCESS table in a form limited to in-frame rearrangements. Some clones are lacking; in checked studies, under half of them reflect an unresolved V gene, and why the rest are absent is not known. V, J and clone size reflect that table, while D and trimming were determined from the DNA. The sample contains about 89,000 clones, 85% of them found a single time. The ten top clones hold about 7.7% of the sample.

This clone has just a few counts. Its antigen is not yet known. Base quality data are lacking; no much larger clone is found one base away. Study-wide findings and limitations: It was suggested by the authors that the approach could potentially be generalized to other disease states and immunological phenotypes. Several of the top co-occurrence clusters appeared to be linked to parvovirus B19, influenza, CMV and Epstein-Barr virus, according to a later analysis. Assigning TCR associations to individual alleles was difficult when HLA alleles, especially DR and DQ, strongly co-occurred. Across donors, most TCR sequences were observed very rarely, whereas some public TCRs were present in many individuals. Compared with the approximately 600-donor mean, donors in an Asian-associated ancestry cluster had fewer N-insertions in productive TCRs, according to a later genetic analysis. Because counts were too low, some 17 rarely observed V segments, including chromosome 9 orphons, were excluded from the earlier analysis of under 650 of the donors. Broadly in line with IMGT annotations, most TCR beta V segments showed up in productive rearrangements about 87% or about 30% of the time in an earlier analysis of several hundred of the donors. According to a later analysis, most CMV-associated TCR beta chains appeared to be HLA-restricted, and the HLA associations seemed to be driven largely by CMV exposure. In both the original and validation cohorts, the classifier was reported to diagnose cytomegalovirus status with high specificity and sensitivity. Roughly uniform sequencing depth across donors was assumed in presence/absence analyses, although this assumption may not hold. Some IMGT-functional V segments, including TRBV6-2 and TRBV6-3, could not be distinguished by the 87-base-pair reads and were therefore excluded. In vitro tests confirmed that a few of the cytomegalovirus-associated TCR beta chains recognize cytomegalovirus antigens. HLA typing was unavailable for some donors at each locus, so association tests used only the typed subset. In the study, around 150 TCR beta chains were listed as associated with cytomegalovirus. The sequencing pipeline was judged likely to have produced a cluster of highly shared sequence variants as a technical artifact. CMV serostatus was the only immune exposure information available for the cohort. An association between a missense DCLRE1C variant and V-gene and J-gene trimming of TCR beta chains was found in a later genetic analysis and replicated in an independent cohort. In this cohort, only TCR beta chains were sequenced, and detectable features were limited by the absence of alpha or paired-chain data. Linkage disequilibrium might explain the correlated functional status among segregating V segments, but an unknown experimental factor could not be ruled out. A later analysis associated about 17,000 TCR beta sequences with specific HLA alleles at a false discovery rate of 0.05. According to a later analysis, TCR association rates differed among HLA loci, with DRB1 alleles showing the most associated TCRs and HLA-C alleles showing the fewest. A further reported finding was that TCR beta sequences accurately predicted the HLA-A and HLA-B alleles for most subjects in the first cohort. A later analysis found that HLA-associated TCR beta chains were more clonally expanded and had lower generation probabilities than equally common non-associated chains.

Including the terminal cysteine and phenylalanine, the CDR3 comprises 15 residues. Only the CDR3 DNA is retained, 45 bases long and in frame from the first base. V is cut by 4 bases and J by 7 bases, and the space between the germline ends is 17 bases. From the germline V gene (reference sequence), CDR1 is SGHNT and CDR2 is YYREEE. The cohort was made up of 500 to 800 healthy bone marrow donors. All cohort members were sampled while nominally healthy, although unrecorded immune exposures were likely present. The donor was CMV seropositive and belonged to the group of more than 250 seropositive cohort members. A peripheral blood sample was collected from each donor, and TCR beta sequencing was performed on peripheral blood mononuclear cells. The Qiagen DNeasy Blood Extraction Kit was used to extract genomic DNA from the blood cell samples.

The sequence links TRBV5-4 to TRBJ2-2; perhaps TRBD1 is the D gene, with 6 bases matching. The receptor's source is a middle-aged man in good health and CMV-seropositive. Sequencing was done on a sample of PBMCs. This receptor carries the CDR3 CASSTSGVVDGELFF. The DNA sequence is TGTGCCAGCAGCACCTCAGGGGTGGTGGACGGGGAGCTGTTTTTT.